The clone carrying this T cell receptor (beta chain) was counted only a few times. What it binds is unknown. This record belongs to a study of response to subunit inactivated influenza vaccine. Overall study results and limits: Each seasonal influenza vaccination, the authors suggested, recruits few new T cells.

TCRdb re-called the RT-PCR reads through MiXCR, storing one row per CDR3 protein. The data contain about 520,000 distinct CDR3 sequences, roughly 11% of them singletons. The CDR3 runs to 14 residues. V was clipped by 6 bases and J by 3 bases, with 13 bases between them. The chain carries TRBV12-3 or TRBV12-4 and TRBJ2-3, with D hard to call. The specimen was PBMCs from blood, collected roughly 6 weeks after vaccination. This clonotype was obtained from a man aged 50-60 years who received an inactivated influenza vaccine. In DNA form, the CDR3 reads TGTGCCAGCAGCCATTGGTCCCGTACAGATACGCAGTATTTT. Protein sequence: CASSHWSRTDTQYF.